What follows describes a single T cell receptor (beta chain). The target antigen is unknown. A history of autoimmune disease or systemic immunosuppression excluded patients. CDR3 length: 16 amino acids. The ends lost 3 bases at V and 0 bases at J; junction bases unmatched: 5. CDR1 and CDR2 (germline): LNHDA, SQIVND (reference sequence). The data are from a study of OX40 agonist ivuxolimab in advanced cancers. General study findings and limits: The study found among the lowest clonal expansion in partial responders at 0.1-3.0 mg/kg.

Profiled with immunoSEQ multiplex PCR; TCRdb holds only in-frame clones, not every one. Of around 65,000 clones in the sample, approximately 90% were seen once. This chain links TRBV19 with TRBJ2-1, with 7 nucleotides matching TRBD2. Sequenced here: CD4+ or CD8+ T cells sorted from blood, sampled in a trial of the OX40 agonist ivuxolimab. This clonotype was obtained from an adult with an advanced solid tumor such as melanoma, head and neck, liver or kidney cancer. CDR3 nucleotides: TGTGCCAGTAGTATTGGGGGGGTAACCTCCTACAATGAGCAGTTCTTC. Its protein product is CASSIGGVTSYNEQFF.